The 21 T cell receptor beta chains below all came from one sample that was sequenced in a study of T cell responses to AZD1222 COVID-19 vaccine. TCRdb keeps only in-frame clones here, not all; method: immunoSEQ multiplex PCR. The repertoire holds 150,000 to 200,000 clones, less than 95% seen once, with roughly 6% in the top ten. The source material was peripheral blood, sampled 28 days after the second AZD1222 dose. The source of these receptors is an adult who received the AZD1222 COVID-19 vaccine.

The J gene is TRBJ2-7, the V gene TRBV5-6, with 8 bases that match TRBD1. This CDR3 contains 15 residues. V dropped 2 bases and J dropped 7; count of bases not matched to a gene: 11. Germline V gives CDR1 SGHDT, CDR2 YYEEEE. This CDR3 reads CASSLGQGPTGEQYF. DNA of the CDR3: TGTGCCAGCAGCTTAGGACAGGGCCCAACGGGGGAGCAGTACTTC. Using reference TRBV5-6 and TRBJ2-7 for the parts outside the CDR3, the full variable domain is DAGVTQSPTHLIKTRGQQVTLRCSPKSGHDTVSWYQQALGQGPQFIFQYYEEEERQRGNFPDRFSGHQFPNYSSELNVNALLLGDSALYLCASSLGQGPTGEQYFGPGTRLTVT.

The V and J genes are TRBV18 and TRBJ2-1, with 9 bases identical to TRBD2. From germline, CDR1 is KGHSH and CDR2 LQKENI. J lost 6 bases, V lost 3 bases, and 6 bases had no gene match. This CDR3 is built from 15 residues. The chain's CDR3 is CASSPGLAVSNEQFF. The CDR3, as DNA: TGTGCCAGCTCACCGGGACTAGCCGTTTCCAATGAGCAGTTCTTC.

The genes are TRBV19 and TRBJ2-1; TRBD1 might be the D (6 bases). Trimming removed 3 bases at V and 4 bases at J, with 10 bases between. CDR3 length: 14 residues. Looked up from germline, CDR1 is LNHDA and CDR2 is SQIVND (reference sequence). The CDR3 nucleotides read TGTGCCAGTAGTATCTGGCAGGGGTACAATGAGCAGTTCTTC. It is translated as CASSIWQGYNEQFF.

The genes are TRBV5-1 and TRBJ2-7; unclear D gene. Germline CDR1 is SGHRS and CDR2 is YFSETQ. The CDR3 has 14 amino acids. V lost 0 bases and J lost 2, with 9 bases in between. The CDR3 protein is CASSLVRQTYEQYF. Here the CDR3 DNA reads TGCGCCAGCAGCTTGGTTCGGCAGACCTACGAGCAGTACTTC.

V and J are TRBV5-1 and TRBJ1-2; D unresolved. V was clipped by 0 bases and J by 4 bases, with 10 bases between them. CDR1 is SGHRS and CDR2 is YFSETQ in the germline V gene. The CDR3 runs to 14 residues. DNA of the CDR3: TGCGCCAGCAGCTTGGGCTCCTTTAGCTATGGCTACACCTTC. Its translation: CASSLGSFSYGYTF.

In this sample, this clone turned up once. The chain carries TRBV6-6 and TRBJ1-5; TRBD1 might be the D (6 bases). Germline V CDR1 and CDR2: MNHNY, SVGAGI (reference sequence). Trimming removed 6 bases at V and 5 bases at J, with 11 bases between. The CDR3 spans 13 residues. The CDR3 coding sequence is TGTGCCAGCAGGGGGGCAGGGGATCAGCCCCAGCATTTT. Its translation: CASRGAGDQPQHF.

The rearrangement links TRBV5-8 to TRBJ2-5; D remains unclear. From germline, CDR1 is SGHTS and CDR2 YDEGEE. This CDR3 has 17 amino acids. Trimming pared 2 bases from V and 2 bases from J, leaving 19 bases between. The CDR3 sequence is CASSFLFRAHTQETQYF. The CDR3 DNA is TGTGCCAGCAGCTTCCTTTTCCGGGCCCACACACAAGAGACCCAGTACTTC.

The V and J genes are TRBV13 and TRBJ1-2, with D hard to call. The length of the CDR3 is 14 residues. V was shortened by 0 bases and J by 8 bases, with 13 bases between the two germline ends. The germline CDR1 and CDR2 sequences are PRHDT and FYEKMQ (reference sequence). The CDR3 DNA sequence: TGTGCCAGCAGCTTAGGGGCGGCCAAAGTAGGCTACACCTTC. Translated: CASSLGAAKVGYTF.

The chain joins TRBV29-1 to TRBJ2-5; 8 bases map to TRBD2. Germline assignment: CDR1 SQVTM and CDR2 ANQGSEA. CDR3 length equals 17 residues. The J segment lost 4 bases and the V segment lost 3 bases, leaving 16 bases of the junction unmatched. CDR3 sequence reads: CSVELGTRAVTGETQYF. In nucleotides, the CDR3 is TGCAGCGTTGAGCTAGGGACTAGGGCCGTGACGGGAGAGACCCAGTACTTC.

This clone appeared a single time. The chain uses TRBV11-3 and TRBJ2-1; tentatively, D is TRBD1 (5 bases). Per the germline V gene, CDR1 is SGHNT and CDR2 is YENEEA. CDR3 length equals 14 residues. V lost 5 bases to trimming and J lost 10 bases, with 18 bases between them. This chain's CDR3 is CASSPSPDSFEQFF. CDR3 in DNA: TGTGCCAGCAGCCCCTCCCCCGACAGTTTCGAGCAGTTCTTC.

This clone was counted once. This chain connects TRBV19 to TRBJ1-6, with D possibly matching TRBD1 (6 bases). The germline CDR1 and CDR2 sequences are LNHDA and SQIVND (reference sequence). Trimming took off 4 bases at V and 7 bases at J, with 14 bases between the two ends. The CDR3 contains 15 residues. The CDR3 loop is CASSTGAQENSPLHF. CDR3 nucleotides: TGTGCCAGTAGTACGGGGGCGCAGGAAAATTCACCCCTCCACTTT.

The chain combines TRBV6-6 with TRBJ1-3; no definite D call. The germline CDR1 and CDR2 sequences are MNHNY and SVGAGI (reference sequence). Trimming took 5 bases from V and 5 from J, leaving 16 bases between them. This CDR3 comprises 15 residues. CDR3 amino acids: CASSPQTTTRNTIYF. In DNA, the CDR3 is TGTGCCAGCAGTCCCCAAACAACTACTAGAAACACCATATATTTT.

This chain joins TRBV18 and TRBJ2-3; D unclear. Germline assignment: CDR1 KGHSH and CDR2 LQKENI. Trimming took 2 bases from V and 6 from J, leaving 12 bases between them. This CDR3 spans 14 amino acids. The CDR3 DNA is TGTGCCAGCTCACCAGGCCTAACCACCGATACGCAGTATTTT. Amino acids: CASSPGLTTDTQYF.

This chain uses TRBV29-1 with TRBJ2-5; D is perhaps TRBD2 (5 bases). Per the germline V gene, CDR1 is SQVTM and CDR2 is ANQGSEA. CDR3 size: 16 residues. The V and J ends lost 4 bases and 1 base respectively, with 19 bases between them. The CDR3 DNA reads TGCAGCGTTGTTTCGGTGGGAGTAGTGGGCCAAGAGACCCAGTACTTC. It yields the protein CSVVSVGVVGQETQYF. The full variable domain, its missing parts supplied by reference TRBV29-1 and TRBJ2-5, is SAVISQKPSRDICQRGTSLTIQCQVDSQVTMMFWYRQQPGQSLTLIATANQGSEATYESGFVIDKFPISRPNLTFSTLTVSNMSPEDSSIYLCSVVSVGVVGQETQYFGPGTRLLVL.

The genes are TRBV4-1 and TRBJ2-1, with D tentatively TRBD2 (5 bases). Germline V gene lookup returns CDR1 MGHRA and CDR2 YSYEKL. With 0 bases removed from V and 4 bases from J, the gap between germline ends came to 16 bases. CDR3 size: 17 residues. In DNA, the CDR3 is TGCGCCAGCAGCCAAGAAGGTGAGGCTAGCAGTTACAATGAGCAGTTCTTC. Amino acids: CASSQEGEASSYNEQFF.

This sequence joins TRBV7-6 and TRBJ2-1; the match to TRBD2 covers 8 bases. Per germline, CDR1 SGHVS and CDR2 FNYEAQ. V was pared by 1 base and J by 0 bases, with 2 bases of the junction left unmatched. CDR3 size: 16 residues. In DNA form, the CDR3 reads TGTGCCAGCAGCTTAGTAAGCGGGAGCTCCTACAATGAGCAGTTCTTC. This codes for CASSLVSGSSYNEQFF.

The chain is built from TRBV24-1 and TRBJ1-5; 10 positions match TRBD1. The germline CDR1 and CDR2 sequences are KGHDR and SFDVKD. The CDR3 loop spans 15 amino acids. J gave up 5 bases and V 2 bases, and 2 bases lay outside the gene matches. The DNA of the CDR3 is TGTGCCACCAGTGATTCTGGACAGGGGGATCAGCCCCAGCATTTT. It translates to CATSDSGQGDQPQHF.

CDR3 nucleotide sequence: TGTGCCAGCAGCGTAGGGAAGTCACAGGGAGCATGGCAAGAGACCCAGTACTTC. Translated, it gives CASSVGKSQGAWQETQYF. The J gene is TRBJ2-5, the V gene TRBV9, with a weak D call TRBD1 (6 bases). V was trimmed by 0 bases and J by 2 bases, leaving 20 bases between them. CDR1 and CDR2 (germline): SGDLS, YYNGEE. This CDR3 comprises 18 residues.

The chain has TRBV30 and TRBJ1-1; the D is unclear. The CDR3 totals 13 residues. Trimming took 1 base from V and 1 from J, leaving 7 bases between them. Per germline, CDR1 GTSNPN and CDR2 SVGIG (reference sequence). The CDR3 here is CAWSDTGNTEAFF. CDR3 bases: TGTGCCTGGAGTGACACCGGGAACACTGAAGCTTTCTTT.

The chain recombines TRBV2 with TRBJ1-3; no firm D call. In germline, CDR1 is SNHLY, CDR2 FYNNEI. There are 14 residues in the CDR3. Trimming cost V 4 bases and J 0 bases, with 7 bases left between them. This CDR3 reads CASSVRISGNTIYF. The CDR3 DNA follows: TGTGCCAGCAGTGTACGGATCTCTGGAAACACCATATATTTT.

The rearrangement links TRBV9 to TRBJ1-4; a possible D gene is TRBD1 (5 bases). The V gene's germline CDR1 is SGDLS and CDR2 YYNGEE. With 4 bases removed from V and 7 bases from J, the gap between germline ends came to 32 bases. This CDR3 spans 20 amino acids. Here the CDR3 reads CASSPRRDGNINLRGEKLFF. CDR3 nucleotide sequence: TGTGCCAGCAGCCCGCGGCGGGACGGGAACATAAACCTTAGGGGTGAAAAACTGTTTTTT. The entire variable domain, with the rest obtained from reference TRBV9 and TRBJ1-4, is as follows: DSGVTQTPKHLITATGQRVTLRCSPRSGDLSVYWYQQSLDQGLQFLIQYYNGEERAKGNILERFSAQQFPDLHSELNLSSLELGDSALYFCASSPRRDGNINLRGEKLFFGSGTQLSVL.